The 27 T cell receptor beta chains reported below all come from one sample, sequenced in a study of blood T cell repertoires in COVID-19. Assay: immunoSEQ multiplex PCR; the TCRdb copy retains only in-frame clones and omits some. In the table there are about 240,000 clones, about four fifths of which are singletons. The sequenced sample was peripheral blood. The receptors here all came from a woman aged 80 or over with acute or convalescent COVID-19.

The CDR3 region is CASSVGPSESTIYF. The CDR3 nucleotides read TGTGCCAGCAGCGTAGGGCCCTCCGAAAGCACCATATATTTT. The gene calls are TRBV9 and TRBJ1-3; D not resolved. This CDR3 spans 14 amino acids. The V end lost 0 bases, the J end lost 9 bases, and 13 bases lay between the germline ends. Germline-derived CDR1 and CDR2 are SGDLS and YYNGEE.

This sequence joins TRBV24-1 and TRBJ1-2, with 9 bases that match TRBD1. CDR1 is KGHDR and CDR2 is SFDVKD in the germline V gene. The CDR3 is 11 residues long. The CDR3 region is CGWTGAYGYTF. CDR3 nucleotides: TGTGGCTGGACAGGGGCCTATGGCTACACCTTC.

The chain recombines TRBV28 with TRBJ2-3; no definite D call. The CDR3 has 16 residues. Per the germline V gene, CDR1 is MDHEN and CDR2 is SYDVKM. V dropped 6 bases and J dropped 1 base, with 17 bases sitting between them. The CDR3 nucleotides read TGTGCCAGCAGGCTACCGGGTCCCTCTGGCACAGATACGCAGTATTTT. It encodes CASRLPGPSGTDTQYF. Full variable domain (missing parts from reference TRBV28 and TRBJ2-3): DVKVTQSSRYLVKRTGEKVFLECVQDMDHENMFWYRQDPGLGLRLIYFSYDVKMKEKGDIPEGYSVSREKKERFSLILESASTNQTSMYLCASRLPGPSGTDTQYFGPGTRLTVL.

This clone has only one observation. The CDR3 loop is CASSYRLAGGAGELFF. The CDR3 DNA follows: TGTGCCAGCAGTTACCGACTAGCGGGGGGAGCCGGGGAGCTGTTTTTT. The chain employs TRBV6-2 or TRBV6-3 and TRBJ2-2; TRBD2 matches at 13 bases. J gave up 6 bases and V 2 bases, and 3 bases lay outside the gene matches. CDR1 is MNHEY and CDR2 is SVGEGT in the germline V gene. The length of the CDR3 is 16 residues.

The chain recombines TRBV4-2 with TRBJ2-3, with 9 nucleotides matching TRBD2. Per germline, CDR1 LGHNA and CDR2 YNFKEQ. This CDR3 contains 18 residues. V trimming: 3 bases; J trimming: 2 bases; junction bases outside the gene matches: 12. The CDR3 spells CASSHYVSSGVDTDTQYF. In DNA, the CDR3 is TGTGCCAGCAGCCATTATGTATCTAGCGGGGTTGACACAGATACGCAGTATTTT.

The genes are TRBV12-3 or TRBV12-4 and TRBJ2-7; 11 bases map to TRBD2. V gave up 6 bases and J gave up 7 bases; unmatched junction bases: 5. The CDR3 is 13 amino acids. The CDR3 spells CASSSSGGWEQYF. The CDR3 DNA is TGTGCCAGCAGCTCTAGCGGGGGGTGGGAGCAGTACTTC.

This sequence joins TRBV7-2 and TRBJ2-3; TRBD2 is a possible D gene (5 bases). V lost 5 bases to trimming and J lost 7 bases, with 13 bases between them. The CDR3 length is 13 residues. Germline V gives CDR1 SGHTA, CDR2 FQGNSA. This chain's CDR3 is CASSLPRGYTQYF. In DNA, the CDR3 is TGTGCCAGCAGCCTCCCACGAGGGTATACGCAGTATTTT. Using reference TRBV7-2 and TRBJ2-3 for the parts outside the CDR3, the full variable domain is GAGVSQSPSNKVTEKGKDVELRCDPISGHTALYWYRQSLGQGLEFLIYFQGNSAPDKSGLPSDRFSAERTGGSVSTLTIQRTQQEDSAVYLCASSLPRGYTQYFGPGTRLTVL.

The V call is TRBV19, the J call TRBJ1-1; 8 positions agree with TRBD1. In germline, CDR1 is LNHDA, CDR2 SQIVND (reference sequence). The junction had 9 bases not matched to a gene; V was cut back by 4 bases and J by 5 bases. CDR3 length: 15 residues. CDR3 bases: TGTGCCAGTAGTACCCGACAGGGGTCGAGAACTGAAGCTTTCTTT. This sequence encodes CASSTRQGSRTEAFF.

This sequence joins TRBV2 and TRBJ2-2; no reliable D call. V dropped 5 bases and J dropped 5 bases, with 12 bases sitting between them. The CDR3 totals 14 residues. CDR1 and CDR2 from the germline V gene are SNHLY and FYNNEI. This CDR3 reads CASSLTERTGELFF. The CDR3 DNA reads as TGTGCCAGCAGTTTGACGGAGAGGACCGGGGAGCTGTTTTTT.

J is TRBJ1-1 and V is TRBV12-3 or TRBV12-4; no reliable D call. V lost 5 bases and J lost 6, with 7 bases in between. CDR3 length: 11 residues. The CDR3 protein is CASSGVAEAFF. CDR3 coding DNA: TGTGCCAGCAGTGGAGTGGCTGAAGCTTTCTTT.

The rearrangement joins TRBV9 to TRBJ2-3, with 12 bases aligning to TRBD2. The germline gives CDR1 SGDLS, CDR2 YYNGEE. V shed 4 bases and J 0 bases; nucleotides not matched to a gene: 6. The CDR3 runs 17 residues. The CDR3 DNA sequence: TGTGCCAGCAGCTTAACTAGCGGGGGGTTAAGCACAGATACGCAGTATTTT. Residues: CASSLTSGGLSTDTQYF.

The chain recombines TRBV11-2 with TRBJ1-1; D not certain. Germline assignment: CDR1 SGHAT and CDR2 FQNNGV. The CDR3 spans 13 residues. The germline V and J ends were trimmed by 0 bases and 4 bases, with 6 bases remaining between them. This CDR3 is CASSLEALTEAFF. CDR3 DNA sequence: TGTGCCAGCAGCTTAGAAGCCCTCACTGAAGCTTTCTTT. Together with reference TRBV11-2 and TRBJ1-1, the CDR3 gives the full variable domain: EAGVAQSPRYKIIEKRQSVAFWCNPISGHATLYWYQQILGQGPKLLIQFQNNGVVDDSQLPKDRFSAERLKGVDSTLKIQPAKLEDSAVYLCASSLEALTEAFFGQGTRLTVV.

This rearrangement joins TRBV9 to TRBJ1-6, with 11 bases fitting TRBD1. The germline V gene encodes CDR1 SGDLS and CDR2 YYNGEE. This CDR3 is built from 16 residues. V was clipped by 4 bases and J by 8 bases; unmatched bases: 8. The chain's CDR3 is CASSPPGTGGYSPLHF. The CDR3 nucleotides are TGTGCCAGCAGCCCCCCGGGGACAGGGGGTTATTCACCCCTCCACTTT. Full variable domain (missing parts from reference TRBV9 and TRBJ1-6): DSGVTQTPKHLITATGQRVTLRCSPRSGDLSVYWYQQSLDQGLQFLIQYYNGEERAKGNILERFSAQQFPDLHSELNLSSLELGDSALYFCASSPPGTGGYSPLHFGNGTRLTVT.

V is TRBV3-1 (or the pseudogene TRBV3-2) and J is TRBJ2-1; TRBD2 agrees at 11 bases. The length of the CDR3 is 16 residues. Germline assignment: CDR1 LGHDT and CDR2 YNNKEL (reference sequence). J was trimmed by 7 bases and V by 0 bases; bases with no gene match: 5. This CDR3 reads CASSQDRASGGNEQFF. As DNA, the CDR3 is TGTGCCAGCAGCCAAGATAGGGCTAGCGGGGGGAATGAGCAGTTCTTC.

The chain is built from TRBV28 and TRBJ1-6; TRBD1 matches at 9 bases. This CDR3 is built from 17 residues. The V gene's germline CDR1 is MDHEN and CDR2 SYDVKM. With V trimmed by 1 base and J by 9 bases, 10 bases remained unmatched. The CDR3 loop reads CASSLFGTGQVSSPLHF. The CDR3 nucleotides are TGTGCCAGCAGTTTATTCGGGACAGGGCAGGTTTCTTCACCCCTCCACTTT.

The chain is built from TRBV18 and TRBJ1-5; the D gene is possibly TRBD1 (6 bases). Germline V CDR1 and CDR2: KGHSH, LQKENI. V was pared by 4 bases and J by 7 bases, with 17 bases between. The CDR3 is made up of 15 amino acids. The CDR3 loop is CASSHEVERGQPQHF. DNA of the CDR3: TGTGCCAGCTCACATGAGGTTGAAAGGGGGCAGCCCCAGCATTTT.

The chain couples TRBV25-1 to TRBJ1-1; perhaps TRBD1 as D (5 bases). V shed 1 base and J shed 4 bases, with 13 bases lying between them. Germline assignment: CDR1 MGHDK and CDR2 SYGVNS. This CDR3 has 15 amino acids. The CDR3 region is CASSESLGHPTEAFF. CDR3 DNA: TGTGCCAGCAGTGAATCTCTCGGACACCCCACTGAAGCTTTCTTT.

This clone came up a few times. The genes are TRBV2 and TRBJ1-1; D gene ambiguous. The CDR3 has 11 residues. Germline loops: CDR1 SNHLY, CDR2 FYNNEI. Trimming took 6 bases from V and 2 from J, leaving 4 bases between them. CDR3: CASSVNTEAFF. CDR3 bases: TGTGCCAGCAGCGTAAACACTGAAGCTTTCTTT.

This clone has ten or more counts. The chain employs TRBV2 and TRBJ1-6; TRBD1 matches at 7 bases. From germline, CDR1 is SNHLY and CDR2 FYNNEI. This CDR3 comprises 15 residues. V lost 6 bases and J lost 5; bases outside the gene matches: 7. The CDR3 coding sequence is TGTGCCAGCAGCGCTACAGGGGACAATAATTCACCCCTCCACTTT. This encodes CASSATGDNNSPLHF.

The chain joins TRBV30 to TRBJ1-5, with TRBD1 matching over 7 bases. Germline loops: CDR1 GTSNPN, CDR2 SVGIG (reference sequence). The CDR3 spans 15 residues. Trimming at V came to 5 bases and at J to 2 bases, leaving 9 bases not matched to a gene. The CDR3 loop reads CAWGIGGQGNQPQHF. The CDR3 DNA reads as TGTGCCTGGGGCATAGGAGGACAGGGCAATCAGCCCCAGCATTTT. Full variable domain (missing parts from reference TRBV30 and TRBJ1-5): SQTIHQWPATLVQPVGSPLSLECTVEGTSNPNLYWYRQAAGRGLQLLFYSVGIGQISSEVPQNLSASRPQDRQFILSSKKLLLSDSGFYLCAWGIGGQGNQPQHFGDGTRLSIL.

This clone was detected once. This chain uses TRBV10-1 with TRBJ2-7; a weak D match, TRBD1 (6 bases). Germline V gives CDR1 WNHNN, CDR2 SYGVQD (reference sequence). CDR3 length: 14 amino acids. The V and J ends lost 6 bases and 2 bases respectively, with 14 bases between them. The CDR3: CASSQTGSTYEQYF. The CDR3 DNA follows: TGCGCCAGCAGCCAGACAGGATCCACCTACGAGCAGTACTTC.

The rearrangement links TRBV5-1 to TRBJ2-5; maybe TRBD2 (5 bases). Looked up from germline, CDR1 is SGHRS and CDR2 is YFSETQ. The CDR3 has 13 residues. V was trimmed by 4 bases and J by 9 bases, leaving 16 bases between them. CDR3 in DNA: TGCGCCAGCAGCCCGGATACCTCCGGGGCCCAGTACTTC. Protein: CASSPDTSGAQYF.

V usage is TRBV5-1 and J usage is TRBJ2-3, with 7 bases matching TRBD2. The CDR3 consists of 17 residues. V was pared by 2 bases and J by 0 bases, with 9 bases of the junction left unmatched. The germline V gene encodes CDR1 SGHRS and CDR2 YFSETQ. Written as DNA, the CDR3 is TGCGCCAGCAGCTTCTCACGGGGCGGGGGAAGCACAGATACGCAGTATTTT. The encoded protein is CASSFSRGGGSTDTQYF.

J is TRBJ1-2 and V is TRBV6-5; possible D gene TRBD1, 6 bases. The V gene lost 11 bases and the J gene lost 4 bases, with 14 bases spanning the gap. CDR1 MNHEY and CDR2 SVGAGI come from the germline V gene. The CDR3 extends over 12 amino acids. As DNA, the CDR3 is TGTGCCGCTTCAGGGGATACCTATGGCTACACCTTC. Its protein is CAASGDTYGYTF.

The gene calls are TRBV6-5 and TRBJ2-5, with 9 bases identical to TRBD2. CDR1 and CDR2 from the germline V gene are MNHEY and SVGAGI. V lost 0 bases and J lost 4; bases outside the gene matches: 0. The CDR3 has 14 amino acids. CDR3 nucleotides: TGTGCCAGCAGTTACTCTAGCGGGGGAGAGACCCAGTACTTC. It yields the protein CASSYSSGGETQYF.

Worth noting for this clone: Additional DNA sequences in this sample encode the identical CDR3. The V and J genes are TRBV3-1 (or the pseudogene TRBV3-2) and TRBJ2-2; possible D gene TRBD2, 6 bases. The ends were cut back, 1 base at V and 7 bases at J, with 10 bases in the middle. This CDR3 has 14 amino acids. CDR1 LGHDT and CDR2 YNNKEL come from the germline V gene (reference sequence). The CDR3 sequence: CASSQASGVGELFF. The CDR3 nucleotides are TGTGCCAGCAGCCAAGCCTCGGGAGTCGGGGAGCTGTTTTTT.

The chain combines TRBV28 with TRBJ2-3; tentative D call: TRBD2 (6 bases). CDR1 and CDR2 (germline): MDHEN, SYDVKM. With 4 bases removed from V and 4 bases from J, the gap between germline ends came to 12 bases. This CDR3 region has 14 residues. For the CDR3, the DNA is TGTGCCAGCAGTTATGCGGGGCGCCCAGATACGCAGTATTTT. It translates to CASSYAGRPDTQYF.